This is a list of T cell receptor beta chains from one sample in a study of cytomegalovirus exposure and HLA in healthy donors. Produced via immunoSEQ multiplex PCR; TCRdb's table is partial and in-frame only. Of about 190,000 clones listed, roughly 73% were seen once; the top ten hold around 2.2%. The source material was PBMCs. These receptors all stem from a woman in her twenties or thirties in good health and CMV-seropositive. CDR3s include the opening cysteine and the closing phenylalanine or tryptophan. Fields, in order: clone size, J gene, D gene, V gene, CDR3 length, CDR3 DNA, CDR3 protein. D genes are given only for firm matches. Where a row states a size, it is once, few, many or the class of an expanded clone; other rows omit it.

size: NA; J: TRBJ2-7; D: TRBD2; V: TRBV7-9; length: 14; DNA: TGTGCCAGCAGCTTAGTAAAGGGAGGGTACGAGCAGTACTTC; CDR3: CASSLVKGGYEQYF
size: NA; J: TRBJ1-2; D: TRBD1; V: TRBV2; length: 17; DNA: TGTGCCAGCCGGGGAGGAGGGGCGGGACAGGGGCCATATGGCTACACCTTC; CDR3: CASRGGGAGQGPYGYTF
size: many; J: TRBJ1-1; D: TRBD1; V: TRBV18; length: 16; DNA: TGTGCCAGCTCACCGATGCACCGGGACAGAAACACTGAAGCTTTCTTT; CDR3: CASSPMHRDRNTEAFF
size: NA; J: TRBJ2-1; D: TRBD2; V: TRBV5-1; length: 14; DNA: TGCGCCAGCAGCTTGAGTGGTAGGGAGGGTGAGCAGTTCTTC; CDR3: CASSLSGREGEQFF
size: NA; J: TRBJ2-7; D: TRBD1; V: TRBV6-6; length: 13; DNA: TGTGCCAGCAGCCCGGACAGGGAATACGAGCAGTACTTC; CDR3: CASSPDREYEQYF
size: NA; J: TRBJ2-7; D: NA; V: TRBV15; length: 13; DNA: TGTGCCACCAGCCCTCAAGCAGGGAACGAGCAGTACTTC; CDR3: CATSPQAGNEQYF
size: NA; J: TRBJ1-1; D: NA; V: TRBV7-3; length: 14; DNA: TGTGCCAGCAGCTCCGGACTGATGAACACTGAAGCTTTCTTT; CDR3: CASSSGLMNTEAFF
size: NA; J: TRBJ1-5; D: NA; V: TRBV6-1; length: 12; DNA: TGTGCCAGCAGTGAACGAGGTCAGCCCCAGCATTTT; CDR3: CASSERGQPQHF
size: NA; J: TRBJ2-1; D: NA; V: TRBV11-2; length: 13; DNA: TGTGCCAGCAGCTTAATCGAGCGGCCGAGGCAGTTCTTC; CDR3: CASSLIERPRQFF
size: NA; J: TRBJ2-2; D: TRBD2; V: TRBV9; length: 16; DNA: TGTGCCAGCAGCGCTCCGACTAGCGGAGGCACCGGGGAGCTGTTTTTT; CDR3: CASSAPTSGGTGELFF
size: NA; J: TRBJ1-2; D: NA; V: TRBV6-5; length: 15; DNA: TGTGCCAGCAGCCCCTCTTGGACAGAACGTTGGGGCTACACCTTC; CDR3: CASSPSWTERWGYTF
size: NA; J: TRBJ1-1; D: NA; V: TRBV7-2; length: 13; DNA: TGTGCCAGCAGCTTAGAATTGTCGGGACTGCCTTTCTTT; CDR3: CASSLELSGLPFF
size: once; J: TRBJ2-5; D: TRBD1; V: TRBV7-9; length: 16; DNA: TGTGCCAGCAGCTTATCGGGTTCAGGGGGCCACGAGACCCAGTACTTC; CDR3: CASSLSGSGGHETQYF
size: NA; J: TRBJ2-3; D: TRBD1; V: TRBV7-9; length: 16; DNA: TGTGCCAGCAGCCCGACGGGACAGGGGGCCCCAGATACGCAGTATTTT; CDR3: CASSPTGQGAPDTQYF
size: NA; J: TRBJ1-2; D: NA; V: TRBV29-1; length: 11; DNA: TGCAGCGTTGGTCAGGTATATGGCTACACCTTC; CDR3: CSVGQVYGYTF
size: NA; J: TRBJ1-1; D: NA; V: TRBV10-3; length: 13; DNA: TGTGCCATCAGTGTAGCCGGGAACACTGAAGCTTTCTTT; CDR3: CAISVAGNTEAFF
size: NA; J: TRBJ1-1; D: NA; V: TRBV20-1; length: 11; DNA: TGCAGTGCTTCTAAGTTCCTTGAAGCTTTCTTT; CDR3: CSASKFLEAFF
size: once; J: TRBJ2-1; D: TRBD2; V: TRBV30; length: 14; DNA: TGTGCCTGGAGTCTAAGCGGGAATTACAATGAGCAGTTCTTC; CDR3: CAWSLSGNYNEQFF
size: NA; J: TRBJ1-2; D: NA; V: TRBV20-1; length: 10; DNA: TGCAGTGCAACAGGGCCAGGCTACACCTTC; CDR3: CSATGPGYTF
size: NA; J: TRBJ2-2; D: NA; V: TRBV10-3; length: 16; DNA: TGTGCCATCAGTGACGAACGCAATAGGGGGACCGGGGAGCTGTTTTTT; CDR3: CAISDERNRGTGELFF
size: once; J: TRBJ2-5; D: TRBD2; V: TRBV5-4; length: 16; DNA: TGTGCCAGCAGCTTGGGGGCTAGCGGGGGGGAAGAGACCCAGTACTTC; CDR3: CASSLGASGGEETQYF
size: NA; J: TRBJ1-2; D: NA; V: TRBV6-6; length: 14; DNA: TGTGCCAGCAGTTACAGGGGGAGCCCCTATGGCTACACCTTC; CDR3: CASSYRGSPYGYTF
size: NA; J: TRBJ1-1; D: NA; V: TRBV7-2; length: 12; DNA: TGTGCCAGCAGCTTGAGGGAAACTGAAGCTTTCTTT; CDR3: CASSLRETEAFF
size: once; J: TRBJ2-5; D: NA; V: TRBV5-6; length: 16; DNA: TGTGCCAGCAACGACGGGAGTCGGAGTAAGTTTGAGACCCAGTACTTC; CDR3: CASNDGSRSKFETQYF
size: NA; J: TRBJ2-7; D: NA; V: TRBV7-7; length: 15; DNA: TGTGCCAGCAGCCGGGGGCAGGGGGAAAGATACGAGCAGTACTTC; CDR3: CASSRGQGERYEQYF
size: NA; J: TRBJ2-5; D: TRBD2; V: TRBV7-2; length: 14; DNA: TGTGCCAGCAGACAAAGCGGGGCCTTCCCGACCCAGTACTTC; CDR3: CASRQSGAFPTQYF
size: NA; J: TRBJ2-1; D: TRBD1; V: TRBV27; length: 14; DNA: TGTGCCAGCAGAAGACGACAGGGGTACAATGAGCAGTTCTTC; CDR3: CASRRRQGYNEQFF
size: NA; J: TRBJ1-1; D: NA; V: TRBV9; length: 17; DNA: TGTGCCAGGCCCCGGACGCCTGTACACGGGGGGAACACTGAAGCTTTCTTT; CDR3: CARPRTPVHGGNTEAFF
size: NA; J: TRBJ2-3; D: TRBD2; V: TRBV5-4; length: 15; DNA: TGTGCCAGCAGCTTCCGGGGGGGTGCGGCAGATACGCAGTATTTT; CDR3: CASSFRGGAADTQYF
size: once; J: TRBJ1-2; D: TRBD1; V: TRBV5-1; length: 15; DNA: TGCGCCAGCAGCCGTCCCGGGACAGGGGGCTATGGCTACACCTTC; CDR3: CASSRPGTGGYGYTF
size: NA; J: TRBJ2-1; D: NA; V: TRBV7-8; length: 15; DNA: TGTGCCAGCAGCTTAGTGCTAGGAACCTACAATGAGCAGTTCTTC; CDR3: CASSLVLGTYNEQFF
size: NA; J: TRBJ1-1; D: TRBD1; V: TRBV9; length: 14; DNA: TGTGCCAGCAGCGGACAGGGTTTTTTGACTGAAGCTTTCTTT; CDR3: CASSGQGFLTEAFF
size: NA; J: TRBJ2-7; D: NA; V: TRBV4-3; length: 17; DNA: TGCGCCAGCAGCCCCAGGAGGGTCACAGTCATTCCCTACGAGCAGTACTTC; CDR3: CASSPRRVTVIPYEQYF
size: NA; J: TRBJ2-3; D: NA; V: TRBV5-4; length: 18; DNA: TGTGCCAGCAGCCCGAGCGGACGGTCCCCCACTAGCACAGATACGCAGTATTTT; CDR3: CASSPSGRSPTSTDTQYF
size: NA; J: TRBJ1-5; D: NA; V: TRBV5-6; length: 14; DNA: TGTGCCAGCAGCTTGGGCTGGGGGGATCAGCCCCAGCATTTT; CDR3: CASSLGWGDQPQHF
size: NA; J: TRBJ1-4; D: TRBD1; V: TRBV5-1; length: 14; DNA: TGCGCCAGCAGGCTCGGACAGGGCGATGAAAAACTGTTTTTT; CDR3: CASRLGQGDEKLFF
size: NA; J: TRBJ2-5; D: NA; V: TRBV5-1; length: 14; DNA: TGCGCCAGCACAACAGGACAGCCGCAAGAGACCCAGTACTTC; CDR3: CASTTGQPQETQYF
size: NA; J: TRBJ1-1; D: NA; V: TRBV28; length: 13; DNA: TGTGCCAGCAGTTCCCGGGGTTTTGGGGAAGCTTTCTTT; CDR3: CASSSRGFGEAFF
size: once; J: TRBJ2-3; D: TRBD1; V: TRBV10-3; length: 15; DNA: TGTGCCACCCTATCCCGGACAGGGGGGGCAGATACGCAGTATTTT; CDR3: CATLSRTGGADTQYF
size: NA; J: TRBJ2-3; D: NA; V: TRBV15; length: 13; DNA: TGTGCCACCAGGCTTAGCGGCACAGATACGCAGTATTTT; CDR3: CATRLSGTDTQYF
size: NA; J: TRBJ1-2; D: NA; V: TRBV25-1; length: 15; DNA: TGTGCCAGCAGTGGCCAGGGATTGGGAAACTATGGCTACACCTTC; CDR3: CASSGQGLGNYGYTF